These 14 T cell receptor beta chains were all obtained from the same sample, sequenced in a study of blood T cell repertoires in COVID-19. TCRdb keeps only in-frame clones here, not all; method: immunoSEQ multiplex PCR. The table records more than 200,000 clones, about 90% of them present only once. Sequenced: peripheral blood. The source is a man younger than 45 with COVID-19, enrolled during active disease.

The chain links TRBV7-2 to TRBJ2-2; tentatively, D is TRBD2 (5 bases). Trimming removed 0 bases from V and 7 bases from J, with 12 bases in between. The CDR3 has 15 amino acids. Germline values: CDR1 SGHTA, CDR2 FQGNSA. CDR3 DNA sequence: TGTGCCAGCAGCTTAGCCGTTGAGGGCGGCGGGGAGCTGTTTTTT. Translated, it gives CASSLAVEGGGELFF. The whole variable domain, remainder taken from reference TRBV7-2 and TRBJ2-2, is GAGVSQSPSNKVTEKGKDVELRCDPISGHTALYWYRQSLGQGLEFLIYFQGNSAPDKSGLPSDRFSAERTGGSVSTLTIQRTQQEDSAVYLCASSLAVEGGGELFFGEGSRLTVL.

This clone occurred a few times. CDR3: CASSHSQGSEQYF. Here the CDR3 DNA reads TGTGCCAGCAGCCATAGTCAGGGGAGCGAGCAGTACTTC. The chain has TRBV3-1 (or the pseudogene TRBV3-2) and TRBJ2-7, with a weak D call TRBD1 (6 bases). Germline CDR1 is LGHDT and CDR2 is YNNKEL (reference sequence). V gave up 3 bases and J gave up 6 bases, with 12 bases separating them. The CDR3 sequence is 13 residues long.

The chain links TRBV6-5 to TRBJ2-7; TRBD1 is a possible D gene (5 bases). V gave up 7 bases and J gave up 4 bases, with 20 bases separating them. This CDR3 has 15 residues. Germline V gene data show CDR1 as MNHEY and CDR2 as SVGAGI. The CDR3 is CASTLSSGLAYEQYF. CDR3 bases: TGTGCCAGCACCCTAAGCTCAGGGTTGGCGTACGAGCAGTACTTC.

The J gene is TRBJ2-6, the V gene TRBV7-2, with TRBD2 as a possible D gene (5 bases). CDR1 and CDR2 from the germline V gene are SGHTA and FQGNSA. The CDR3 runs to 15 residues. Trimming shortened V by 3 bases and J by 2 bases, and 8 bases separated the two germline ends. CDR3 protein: CASSFNSAGANVLTF. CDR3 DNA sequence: TGTGCCAGCAGCTTCAATAGCGCTGGGGCCAACGTCCTGACTTTC.

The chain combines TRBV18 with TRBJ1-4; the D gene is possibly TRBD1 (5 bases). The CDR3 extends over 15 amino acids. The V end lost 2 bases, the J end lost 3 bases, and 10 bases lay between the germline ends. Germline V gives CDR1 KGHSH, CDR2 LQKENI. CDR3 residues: CASSPSTAPNEKLFF. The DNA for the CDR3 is TGTGCCAGCTCACCATCGACAGCCCCTAATGAAAAACTGTTTTTT.

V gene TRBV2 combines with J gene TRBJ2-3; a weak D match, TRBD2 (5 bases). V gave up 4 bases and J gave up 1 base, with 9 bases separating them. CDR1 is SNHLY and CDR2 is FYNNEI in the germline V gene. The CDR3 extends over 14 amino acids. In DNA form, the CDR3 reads TGTGCCAGCAGTGCCGAGGGTGGCACAGATACGCAGTATTTT. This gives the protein CASSAEGGTDTQYF.

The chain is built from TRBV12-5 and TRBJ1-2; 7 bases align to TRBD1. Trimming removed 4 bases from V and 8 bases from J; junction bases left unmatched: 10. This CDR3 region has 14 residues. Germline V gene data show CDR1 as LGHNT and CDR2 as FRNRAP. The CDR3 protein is CASGSVDRARGYTF. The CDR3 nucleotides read TGTGCTAGTGGTTCGGTCGACAGGGCAAGGGGCTACACCTTC.

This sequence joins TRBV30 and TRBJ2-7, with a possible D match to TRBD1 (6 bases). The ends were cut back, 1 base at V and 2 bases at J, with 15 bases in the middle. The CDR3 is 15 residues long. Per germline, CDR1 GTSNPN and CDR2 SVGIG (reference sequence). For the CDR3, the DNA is TGTGCCTGGAGTGGTCCCGGGACATGGACCTACGAGCAGTACTTC. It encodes CAWSGPGTWTYEQYF.

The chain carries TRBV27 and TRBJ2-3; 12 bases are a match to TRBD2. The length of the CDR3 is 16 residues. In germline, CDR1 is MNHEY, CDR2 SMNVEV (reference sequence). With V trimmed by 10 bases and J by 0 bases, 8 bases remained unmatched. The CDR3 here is CATGLAGGRSTDTQYF. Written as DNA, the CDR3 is TGTGCCACCGGGCTAGCGGGGGGGCGTAGCACAGATACGCAGTATTTT.

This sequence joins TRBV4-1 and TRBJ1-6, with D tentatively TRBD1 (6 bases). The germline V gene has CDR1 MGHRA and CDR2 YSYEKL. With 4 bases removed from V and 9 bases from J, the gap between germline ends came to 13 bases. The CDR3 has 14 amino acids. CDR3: CASSPWTDSSPLHF. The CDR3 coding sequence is TGCGCCAGCAGCCCATGGACGGACAGTTCACCCCTCCACTTT.

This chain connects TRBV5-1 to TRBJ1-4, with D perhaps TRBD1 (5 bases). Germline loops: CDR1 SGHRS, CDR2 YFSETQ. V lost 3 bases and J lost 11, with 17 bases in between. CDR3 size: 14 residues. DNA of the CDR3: TGCGCCAGCAGCTCGGACACCTCTTTAACGAAACTGTTTTTT. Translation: CASSSDTSLTKLFF. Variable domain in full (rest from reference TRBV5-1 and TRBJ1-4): KAGVTQTPRYLIKTRGQQVTLSCSPISGHRSVSWYQQTPGQGLQFLFEYFSETQRNKGNFPGRFSGRQFSNSRSEMNVSTLELGDSALYLCASSSDTSLTKLFFGSGTQLSVL.

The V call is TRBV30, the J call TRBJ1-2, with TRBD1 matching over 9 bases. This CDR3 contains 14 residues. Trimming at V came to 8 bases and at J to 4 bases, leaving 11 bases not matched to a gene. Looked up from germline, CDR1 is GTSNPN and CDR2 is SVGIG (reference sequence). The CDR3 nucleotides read TGTGCCCGGGGGACCCTGACAGGGGGCTATGGCTACACCTTC. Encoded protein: CARGTLTGGYGYTF.

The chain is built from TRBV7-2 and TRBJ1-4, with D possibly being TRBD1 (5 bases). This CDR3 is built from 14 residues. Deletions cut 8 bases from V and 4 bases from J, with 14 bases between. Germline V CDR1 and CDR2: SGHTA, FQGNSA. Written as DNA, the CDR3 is TGTGCCAGCGGACGAGACAGCTATAATGAAAAACTGTTTTTT. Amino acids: CASGRDSYNEKLFF. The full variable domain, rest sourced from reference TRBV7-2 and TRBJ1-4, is GAGVSQSPSNKVTEKGKDVELRCDPISGHTALYWYRQSLGQGLEFLIYFQGNSAPDKSGLPSDRFSAERTGGSVSTLTIQRTQQEDSAVYLCASGRDSYNEKLFFGSGTQLSVL.

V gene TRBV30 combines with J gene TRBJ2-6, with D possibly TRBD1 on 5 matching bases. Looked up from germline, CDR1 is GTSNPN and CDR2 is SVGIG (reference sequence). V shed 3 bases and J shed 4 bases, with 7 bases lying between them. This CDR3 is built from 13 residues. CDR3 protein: CAWSRTGANVLTF. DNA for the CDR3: TGTGCCTGGAGCAGGACAGGGGCCAACGTCCTGACTTTC.